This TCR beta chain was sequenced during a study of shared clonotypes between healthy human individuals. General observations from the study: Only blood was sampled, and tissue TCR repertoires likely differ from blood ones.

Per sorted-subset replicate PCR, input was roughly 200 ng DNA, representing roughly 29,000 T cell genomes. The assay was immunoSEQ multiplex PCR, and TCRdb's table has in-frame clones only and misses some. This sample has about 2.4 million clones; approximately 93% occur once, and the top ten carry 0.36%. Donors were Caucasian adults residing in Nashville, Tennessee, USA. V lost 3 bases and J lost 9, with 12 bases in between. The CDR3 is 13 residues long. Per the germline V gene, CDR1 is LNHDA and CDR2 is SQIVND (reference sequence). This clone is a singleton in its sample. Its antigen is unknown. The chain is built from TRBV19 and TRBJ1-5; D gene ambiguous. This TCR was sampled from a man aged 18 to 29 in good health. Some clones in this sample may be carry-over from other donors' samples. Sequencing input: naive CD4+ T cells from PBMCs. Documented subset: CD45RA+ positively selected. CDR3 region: CASSIFPRRPQHF. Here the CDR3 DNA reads TGTGCCAGTAGTATTTTCCCCCGTAGGCCCCAGCATTTT.